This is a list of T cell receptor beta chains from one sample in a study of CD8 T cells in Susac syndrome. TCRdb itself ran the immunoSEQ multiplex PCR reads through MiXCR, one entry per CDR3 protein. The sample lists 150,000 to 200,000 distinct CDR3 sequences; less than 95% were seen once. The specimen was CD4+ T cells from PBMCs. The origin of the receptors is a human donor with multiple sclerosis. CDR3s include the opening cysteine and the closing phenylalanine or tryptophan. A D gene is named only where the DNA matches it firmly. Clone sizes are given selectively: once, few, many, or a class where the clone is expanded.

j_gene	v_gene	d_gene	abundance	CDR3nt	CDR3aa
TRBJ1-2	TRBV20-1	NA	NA	TGCAGTGTCCCGACAGCCCCTAAGGGGGACTATGGCTACACCTTC	CSVPTAPKGDYGYTF
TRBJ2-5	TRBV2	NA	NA	TGTGCCAGCAGTACGGACAGAAGAGAAACCCAGTACTTC	CASSTDRRETQYF
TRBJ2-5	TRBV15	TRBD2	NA	TGTGCCACCAGCAGTGGGCTAGCGGGGCGGGTAAGAGAGACCCAGTACTTC	CATSSGLAGRVRETQYF
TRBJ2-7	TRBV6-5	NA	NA	TGTGCCAGCAGTTACAGGGGGGATTCGTCGGAGCAGTACTTC	CASSYRGDSSEQYF
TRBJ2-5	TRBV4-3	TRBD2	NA	TGCGCCAGCAGCCAAGATCGGGGACTAGCGGGAGGGCGGGGGGAGACCCAGTACTTC	CASSQDRGLAGGRGETQYF
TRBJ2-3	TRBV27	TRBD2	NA	TGTGCCACCGGACTAGCGGGAACAGATACGCAGTATTTT	CATGLAGTDTQYF
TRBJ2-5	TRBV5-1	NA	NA	TGCGCCAGCAGCTTGGATCCATCAGAGGAGACCCAGTACTTC	CASSLDPSEETQYF
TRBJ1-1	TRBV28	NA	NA	TGTGCCAGCAACGAAGATAGGACTGAAGCTTTCTTT	CASNEDRTEAFF
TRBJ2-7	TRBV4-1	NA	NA	TGCGCCAGCAGCCAAGTAATCCGGCGCGCGGGAAACTACGAGCAGTACTTC	CASSQVIRRAGNYEQYF
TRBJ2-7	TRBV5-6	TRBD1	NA	TGTGCCAGCAGCCCGCTGAACCTCGACAGGGACTACGAGCAGTACTTC	CASSPLNLDRDYEQYF
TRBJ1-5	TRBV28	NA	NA	TGTGCCAGCAGAGGGACCAATCAGCCCCAGCATTTT	CASRGTNQPQHF
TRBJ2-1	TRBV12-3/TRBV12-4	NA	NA	TGTGCCAGCAGTCTCAACCGGGACATCTACAATGAGCAGTTCTTC	CASSLNRDIYNEQFF
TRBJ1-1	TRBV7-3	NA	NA	TGTGCCAGCAGCTTTTCAGGGGTTCCTGAAGCTTTCTTT	CASSFSGVPEAFF
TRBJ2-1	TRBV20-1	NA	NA	TGCAGTGCTAGAGATTTGGCGGAAAAAAACAATGAGCAGTTCTTC	CSARDLAEKNNEQFF
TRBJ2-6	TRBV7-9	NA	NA	TGTGCCAGCAGCTTAGAGGGGTCTGGGGCCAACGTCCTGACTTTC	CASSLEGSGANVLTF
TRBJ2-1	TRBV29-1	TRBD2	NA	TGCAGCGTTGAGGATGGCAGGGAGGGAAATGAGCAGTTCTTC	CSVEDGREGNEQFF
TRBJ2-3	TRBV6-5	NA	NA	TGTGCCAGCAGTCGGCCAGCGGGCACAGATACGCAGTATTTT	CASSRPAGTDTQYF
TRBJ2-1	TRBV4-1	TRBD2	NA	TGCGCCAGCAGCCAAGATAGTAGCGGGAGACTCCTTTACAATGAGCAGTTCTTC	CASSQDSSGRLLYNEQFF
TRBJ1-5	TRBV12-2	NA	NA	TGTGCAAGTCGCTTAGACTGCTCGGGCAGGACTAAGGCGCAGCCCCAGCATTTT	CASRLDCSGRTKAQPQHF
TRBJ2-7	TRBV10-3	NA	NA	TGTGCCTCGACTGTCTCAGGGGTAGGCGAGCAGTACTTC	CASTVSGVGEQYF
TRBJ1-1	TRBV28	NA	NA	TGTGCCAGCAGGCTGCACCACGTCAACACTGAAGCTTTCTTT	CASRLHHVNTEAFF
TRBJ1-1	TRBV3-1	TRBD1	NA	TGTGCCAGCAGTCCAGGGGGCGCAGGGAACACTGAAGCTTTCTTT	CASSPGGAGNTEAFF
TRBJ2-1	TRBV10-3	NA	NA	TGTGCCATCTCCCAGACCCTCTATGAGCAGTTCTTC	CAISQTLYEQFF
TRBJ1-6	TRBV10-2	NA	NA	TGCGCCAGCAGTGTTGGGGATTCACCCCTCCACTTT	CASSVGDSPLHF
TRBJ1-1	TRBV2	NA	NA	TGTGCCAGCTTCGGGGGGCCGGACACTGAAGCTTTCTTT	CASFGGPDTEAFF
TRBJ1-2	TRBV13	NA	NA	TGTGCCAGCAGCTTTGCGGACGGCAGGGAGGGCTACACCTTC	CASSFADGREGYTF
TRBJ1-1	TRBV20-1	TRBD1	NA	TGCAGTGCGCCGCAGGGGGCCGGCGACACTGAAGCTTTCTTT	CSAPQGAGDTEAFF
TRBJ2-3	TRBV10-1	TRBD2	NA	TGCGCCACTAAAGCGGGAGAGGCGGCAGATACGCAGTATTTT	CATKAGEAADTQYF
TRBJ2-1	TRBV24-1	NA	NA	TGTGCCGACCAGAACGGGGCCCCTACTCCGGGCAATGAGCAGTTCTTC	CADQNGAPTPGNEQFF
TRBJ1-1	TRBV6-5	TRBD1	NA	TGTGCCAGCAGTTACTCCTACAGGGGCCTGGGCACTGAAGCTTTCTTT	CASSYSYRGLGTEAFF
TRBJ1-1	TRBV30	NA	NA	TGTGCCTGGACGATGACCTGGGGCACTGAAGCTTTCTTT	CAWTMTWGTEAFF
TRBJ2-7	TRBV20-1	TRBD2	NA	TGCAGTGCTAGTGGGGGGAGGGCCTACGAGCAGTACTTC	CSASGGRAYEQYF
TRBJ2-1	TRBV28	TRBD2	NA	TGTGCCAGCAGTTTCTCCAGCGGGAGCGATGAGCAGTTCTTC	CASSFSSGSDEQFF
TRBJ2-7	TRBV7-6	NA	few	TGTGCCAGCAGCCGGAACGTCCAAAGCGAGCAGTACTTC	CASSRNVQSEQYF
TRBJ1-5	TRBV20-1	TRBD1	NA	TGCAGTGCTACCGGGACAGACAATCAGCCCCAGCATTTT	CSATGTDNQPQHF
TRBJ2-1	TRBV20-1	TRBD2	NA	TGCAGTGCTAGACGGTGGAATAGCGGGAATGAGCAGTTCTTC	CSARRWNSGNEQFF
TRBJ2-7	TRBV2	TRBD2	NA	TGTGCCAGCAGCCCCTCGGCGGGAGTCCACTACGAGCAGTACTTC	CASSPSAGVHYEQYF
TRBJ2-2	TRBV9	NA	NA	TGTGCCAGCAGCGTGTGGGGCGGGGAGCTGTTTTTT	CASSVWGGELFF
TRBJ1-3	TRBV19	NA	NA	TGTGCCAGTGGGGCGGCGAGCTCTGGAAACACCATATATTTT	CASGAASSGNTIYF
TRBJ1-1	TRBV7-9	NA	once	TGTGCCAGCACGGGGAATAACCGGGACCGGAGTTCCCAGAACACTGAAGCTTTCTTT	CASTGNNRDRSSQNTEAFF
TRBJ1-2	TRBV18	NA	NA	TGTGCCAGCTCACCCGCGTCCATGTCAGCGCTCGGCTACACCTTC	CASSPASMSALGYTF
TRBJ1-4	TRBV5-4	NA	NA	TGTGCCAGCAGCTTGGGGCAGGGAACGGTCGAAAAACTGTTTTTT	CASSLGQGTVEKLFF
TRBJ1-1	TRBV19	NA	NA	TGTGCCAGTAGAACAAAAGGGTTGAACACTGAAGCTTTCTTT	CASRTKGLNTEAFF